This T cell receptor beta chain was sequenced during a study of T-cell reconstitution after alpha-beta-depleted transplantation in children. The study's findings and limits: At the one-year point after transplant, T-cell counts and TCRbeta diversity were found to come mostly from T cells that had been newly produced.

Library preparation (for TCRbeta) was performed with unique molecular identifiers. TCRdb reanalysed the PCR reads using MiXCR and keeps one entry per CDR3 protein. In the table there are hundreds of thousands of distinct CDR3 sequences, 13% of which are singletons. From germline, CDR1 is DFQATT and CDR2 SNEGSKA (reference sequence). The CDR3 length is 13 residues. About this clonotype: What it binds is not known. At one boundary the junction diverges from the germline segment, which might be a read error.

V gene TRBV20-1 combines with J gene TRBJ2-7; D is undetermined. Sequencing was performed on PBMCs, taken before TCRalphabeta/CD19-depleted stem cell transplant. The sequence came from a girl aged 2-10 years with congenital amegakaryocytic thrombocytopenia, due to receive a stem cell transplant. Here the CDR3 reads CNARVPLVYEQYF. CDR3 nucleotide sequence: TGCAATGCTAGAGTTCCGTTAGTCTACGAGCAGTACTTC.